The present TCR beta chain was sequenced within a study of a mutant IDH1 vaccine in newly diagnosed glioma. The overall study: Following radiotherapy alone, or alongside temozolomide cycles, vaccination was started after an interval of 4-6 weeks.

Indicated time point: week 11, during vaccination. One vaccine dose held 300 ug of mutant IDH1 20-mer peptide and came with topical imiquimod. Turning to this clone: No antigen is known for it.

The table came from immunoSEQ multiplex PCR; TCRdb's copy has only in-frame clones and leaves some out. Found here are some 130,000 clones, around 80% of them singletons; the top ten hold under 5.5%. The study, taken as a whole, reports: Most patients, around 93%, showed vaccine-induced immune responses.

The V gene lost 2 bases and the J gene lost 4 bases, with 15 bases spanning the gap. Per the germline V gene, CDR1 is MNHNS and CDR2 is SASEGT. CDR3 length equals 15 residues. The sample consisted of PBMCs, taken from a glioma patient whose treatment included an IDH1 peptide vaccine. The clonotype was recovered from a man aged 40-55 years with glioma. This chain joins TRBV6-1 and TRBJ2-7; D is possibly TRBD2 (6 bases). CDR3: CASSELRGPSYEQYF. CDR3 in DNA: TGTGCCAGCAGTGAACTGCGGGGTCCCTCTTACGAGCAGTACTTC.